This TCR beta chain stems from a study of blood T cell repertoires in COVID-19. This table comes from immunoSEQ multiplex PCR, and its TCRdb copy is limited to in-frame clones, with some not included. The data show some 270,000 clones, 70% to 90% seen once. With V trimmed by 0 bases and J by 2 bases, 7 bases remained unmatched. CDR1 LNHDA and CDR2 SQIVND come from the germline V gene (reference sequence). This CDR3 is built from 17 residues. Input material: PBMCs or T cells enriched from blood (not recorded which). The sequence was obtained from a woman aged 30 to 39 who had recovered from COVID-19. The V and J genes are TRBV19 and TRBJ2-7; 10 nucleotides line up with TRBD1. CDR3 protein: CASSIDLSGQGTYEQYF. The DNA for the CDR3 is TGTGCCAGTAGTATAGATCTCTCGGGACAGGGGACCTACGAGCAGTACTTC.